The 15 T cell receptor beta chains reported below all come from one sample, sequenced in a study of T cells after yellow fever vaccination. One entry per CDR3 protein results from TCRdb running MiXCR on the 5' RACE reads. The sample records approximately 610,000 distinct CDR3 sequences, about a sixth being singletons. The material sequenced was PBMCs, taken 5 to 6 days after the first yellow fever vaccination. The origin of the receptors is a man aged 18 to 29 who received the YFV17D yellow fever vaccine.

This clonotype was observed a few times. The chain uses TRBV4-1 and TRBJ2-1; 12 bases are a match to TRBD2. V was pared by 3 bases and J by 4 bases, with 10 bases of the junction left unmatched. CDR3 length equals 18 residues. Germline CDR1 MGHRA, CDR2 YSYEKL. CDR3 protein: CASSQRTSGVYVYNEQFF. CDR3 DNA: TGCGCCAGCAGCCAGAGGACTAGCGGGGTCTACGTTTACAATGAGCAGTTCTTC.

The CDR3 DNA reads as TGTGCCAGCTCACGGTCGGGACAGGGCTCTTACACAGATACGCAGTATTTT. Its translation is CASSRSGQGSYTDTQYF. The chain combines TRBV18 with TRBJ2-3; TRBD1 matches at 9 bases. The CDR3 totals 17 residues. The V segment lost 4 bases and the J segment 2 bases; nucleotides outside the gene matches: 10. CDR1 is KGHSH and CDR2 is LQKENI in the germline V gene.

J is TRBJ2-3 and V is TRBV6-5; possible D gene TRBD2, 6 bases. V lost 3 bases to trimming and J lost 2 bases, with 15 bases between them. Germline loops: CDR1 MNHEY, CDR2 SVGAGI. The length of the CDR3 is 16 residues. CDR3 nucleotide sequence: TGTGCCAGCAGTTATCTTTTCGGGGGAGCCACAGATACGCAGTATTTT. Encoded protein: CASSYLFGGATDTQYF.

The chain recombines TRBV7-2 with TRBJ1-5; 7 bases are shared with TRBD1. Germline assignment: CDR1 SGHTA and CDR2 FQGNSA. With V trimmed by 1 base and J by 2 bases, 5 bases remained unmatched. The CDR3 sequence is 16 residues long. CDR3 nucleotides: TGTGCCAGCAGCTTAGTAGGGGGCGGGGGCAATCAGCCCCAGCATTTT. Translated: CASSLVGGGGNQPQHF.

This chain joins TRBV20-1 and TRBJ1-2; TRBD1 might be the D (5 bases). Germline lookup yields CDR1 DFQATT and CDR2 SNEGSKA (reference sequence). Trimming removed 5 bases from V and 1 base from J, with 17 bases in between. This CDR3 comprises 15 residues. This chain's CDR3 is CSAPRGGTVNYGYTF. The CDR3 nucleotides are TGCAGTGCTCCTCGGGGAGGGACCGTTAACTATGGCTACACCTTC.

The chain joins TRBV21-1 to TRBJ2-7; the DNA was not compared with TRBD1, the D call given in the table. TRBV21-1 is listed as a pseudogene. The CDR3 covers 16 residues. CDR3 sequence reads: CASSNHRQESSYEQYV. Written as DNA, the CDR3 is TGTGCCAGCAGCAACCACAGACAGGAAAGCTCCTACGAGCAGTACGTC.

The chain is built from TRBV4-3 and TRBJ2-1; no definite D call. The ends were cut back, 3 bases at V and 3 bases at J, with 9 bases in the middle. The V gene's germline CDR1 is LGHNA and CDR2 YSLEER. This CDR3 has 14 residues. CDR3 bases: TGCGCCAGCAGCCAGTCTGCGGACTACAATGAGCAGTTCTTC. This gives the protein CASSQSADYNEQFF.

The J gene is TRBJ1-1, the V gene TRBV7-9, with D perhaps matching TRBD1 (5 bases). The V gene lost 5 bases and the J gene lost 5 bases, with 15 bases spanning the gap. Germline lookup yields CDR1 SEHNR and CDR2 FQNEAQ (reference sequence). The CDR3 is 14 amino acids. CDR3: CASSRRTGGTEAFF. The CDR3 coding sequence is TGTGCCAGCAGCCGAAGGACGGGGGGAACTGAAGCTTTCTTT.

V and J are TRBV21-1 and TRBJ2-1; TRBD1 is the table's D call and was not checked against the DNA. TRBV21-1 is given as a pseudogene. This CDR3 comprises 15 residues. The DNA of the CDR3 is TGTGCCAGCAGCAAAAAGGGGAGTGGGTACAATGAGCAGTTCTTC. It is translated as CASSKKGSGYNEQFF.

The rearrangement joins TRBV6-5 to TRBJ2-7; D not resolved. The CDR3 consists of 15 residues. Germline CDR1 MNHEY, CDR2 SVGAGI. V was clipped by 4 bases and J by 7 bases, with 20 bases between them. The CDR3 region is CASSLSHVKVQEQYF. For the CDR3, the DNA is TGTGCCAGCAGTTTATCCCACGTGAAGGTCCAAGAGCAGTACTTC.

This clonotype was counted between two and nine times. An end of the junction does not agree with germline; a read error may underlie this. The J gene is TRBJ2-1, the V gene TRBV12-3 or TRBV12-4; perhaps TRBD1 as D (6 bases). The CDR3 has 14 amino acids. The CDR3 protein is CASKERGSFNEQFF. The DNA for the CDR3 is TGTGCCAGCAAGGAAAGGGGGTCCTTCAATGAGCAGTTCTTC.

This chain connects TRBV5-6 to TRBJ1-2; 8 bases match TRBD1. The J segment lost 5 bases and the V segment lost 5 bases, leaving 2 bases of the junction unmatched. Looked up from germline, CDR1 is SGHDT and CDR2 is YYEEEE. The CDR3 has 12 amino acids. CDR3 region: CASRGQEYGYTF. CDR3 sequence (DNA): TGTGCCAGCAGGGGACAGGAGTATGGCTACACCTTC.

This clonotype was observed a handful of times. V gene TRBV7-9 combines with J gene TRBJ2-2, with D possibly matching TRBD1 (5 bases). Germline CDR1 SEHNR, CDR2 FQNEAQ (reference sequence). This CDR3 contains 12 residues. Trimming cost V 6 bases and J 7 bases, with 9 bases left between them. The CDR3 here is CASRPGFGELFF. The CDR3 DNA reads TGTGCCAGCAGACCAGGGTTCGGGGAGCTGTTTTTT.

The chain combines TRBV5-1 with TRBJ2-1; no definite D call. Germline V lookup: CDR1 SGHRS, CDR2 YFSETQ. Trimming left V 0 bases short and J 2 bases short, with 3 bases between. The CDR3 totals 13 residues. CDR3 DNA sequence: TGCGCCAGCAGCTTGGTGCCCTACAATGAGCAGTTCTTC. It encodes CASSLVPYNEQFF. Supplemented by reference TRBV5-1 and TRBJ2-1, the full variable domain reads KAGVTQTPRYLIKTRGQQVTLSCSPISGHRSVSWYQQTPGQGLQFLFEYFSETQRNKGNFPGRFSGRQFSNSRSEMNVSTLELGDSALYLCASSLVPYNEQFFGPGTRLTVL.

This clonotype has a handful of counts. The chain has TRBV30 and TRBJ1-4, with TRBD1 identical over 10 bases. The CDR3 consists of 14 residues. CDR1 and CDR2 (germline): GTSNPN, SVGIG (reference sequence). Trimming took 4 bases from V and 7 from J; bases not matched to a gene: 6. The CDR3 DNA follows: TGTGCCTGGAATCGACAGGGGGCGACTGAAAAACTGTTTTTT. Its protein product is CAWNRQGATEKLFF.